The sequence of this TCR beta chain was determined in a study of CD8 T cells in ankylosing spondylitis. This clonotype has just a few counts. What it recognizes is unknown. Study-wide results and caveats: A TCR beta motif made of fewer than ten highly homologous variants seemed typical of ankylosing spondylitis blood.

Using quantitative 5'-RACE with molecular barcodes, the authors made TCR beta libraries. TCRdb ran MiXCR on the 5' RACE reads and lists one entry per CDR3 protein. The sample carries 130,000 to 150,000 distinct CDR3 sequences, roughly 8.3% recorded once. This CDR3 is 19 amino acids long. V shed 0 bases and J shed 0 bases, with 21 bases lying between them. Germline V lookup: CDR1 SGDLS, CDR2 YYNGEE. This TCR came from a male donor with ankylosing spondylitis. The sample consisted of synovial fluid, either unsorted or a sorted T cell fraction (not recorded which). This chain joins TRBV9 and TRBJ2-5; D may be TRBD2 (9 bases). This CDR3 is CASSVGQGNLAGYQETQYF. The CDR3 nucleotides read TGTGCCAGCAGCGTAGGACAGGGGAACCTAGCGGGGTACCAAGAGACCCAGTACTTC.